These 30 T cell receptor beta chains originate from one sample sequenced in a study of human T cells and chemical hapten exposure. Using its own MiXCR run on the RACE reads, TCRdb lists one record per CDR3 protein. The sample includes 80,000 to 100,000 distinct CDR3 sequences, about a tenth of them seen just once. Time point denoted: patch test 3, about 24 weeks after DPC sensitization. Treatment of the sample: therapeutic diphenylcyclopropenone sensitization with weekly scalp DPC. This specimen consisted of whole blood, obtained in connection with sensitization to the hapten diphenylcyclopropenone (DPC). These receptors all stem from a woman aged 25 to 39 with alopecia areata. Some clones in this sample may be carry-over from other donors' samples.

The chain carries TRBV12-3 or TRBV12-4 and TRBJ2-7, with 7 bases that match TRBD1. The V and J ends lost 3 bases and 5 bases, in that order; junction bases with no gene match: 10. This CDR3 is built from 15 residues. The CDR3 here is CASSLRMTGYDEQYF. The CDR3 region has the DNA TGTGCCAGCAGTTTGAGAATGACAGGGTACGACGAGCAGTACTTC.

Remarks on this clonotype: The germline gene is not matched at one end of the junction; a read error may be the cause. The V call is TRBV12-3 or TRBV12-4, the J call TRBJ1-2; a possible D gene is TRBD1 (5 bases). The CDR3 totals 15 residues. CDR3 DNA sequence: TGTGCCAGCAGTTTAATCCAAAGTGGGGGATATGCCTACACCTTC. Translating it yields CASSLIQSGGYAYTF.

A note on this clonotype: With a much larger clone just one base away, this may be a read error. This chain connects TRBV18 to TRBJ1-1; 7 bases align to TRBD1. The CDR3 runs 12 residues. CDR1 and CDR2 (germline): KGHSH, LQKENI. The CDR3 region has the DNA TGTGTCAGCTCACCAGGGGGAACCGAAGCTTTCTTT. Translation: CVSSPGGTEAFF.

The table lists this clonotype with many counts. J is TRBJ2-3 and V is TRBV12-5, with a possible D match to TRBD2 (7 bases). Between the trimmed V and J ends, which lost 1 base and 0 bases, there was a span of 8 bases. The length of the CDR3 is 15 residues. The germline V gene encodes CDR1 LGHNT and CDR2 FRNRAP. CDR3 DNA: TGTGCTAGTGGTTTGGCGGGGGGCAGCACAGATACGCAGTATTTT. This encodes CASGLAGGSTDTQYF.

This clonotype is a singleton in its sample. The J gene is TRBJ2-7, the V gene TRBV5-1; 7 bases line up with TRBD1. The CDR3 extends over 14 amino acids. The V gene end was trimmed by 3 bases and the J gene end by 0 bases; junction bases not matched to a gene: 3. Germline CDR1 and CDR2: SGHRS and YFSETQ. CDR3 region: CASSSQGDSYEQYF. The CDR3 region has the DNA TGCGCCAGCAGCTCCCAGGGGGACTCCTACGAGCAGTACTTC.

This clonotype was counted at least ten times. The chain recombines TRBV6-1 with TRBJ1-4, with 8 bases identical to TRBD1. Germline V gene data show CDR1 as MNHNS and CDR2 as SASEGT. The CDR3 is made up of 16 amino acids. J lost 0 bases, V lost 4 bases, and 4 bases had no gene match. CDR3 coding DNA: TGTGCCAGCAGTGCCCAGGGGGCTGCAACTAATGAAAAACTGTTTTTT. This codes for CASSAQGAATNEKLFF.

In its sample, this clonotype is medium-sized. The V gene is TRBV6-5, the J gene TRBJ2-1; D may be TRBD1 (6 bases). The CDR3 loop spans 14 amino acids. V lost 2 bases, J lost 6 bases, and 11 bases lay in between. Germline-derived CDR1 and CDR2 are MNHEY and SVGAGI. CDR3 sequence (DNA): TGTGCCAGCAGTTACGTTGACAGGCCCAATGAGCAGTTCTTC. Amino acids: CASSYVDRPNEQFF.

Only a few counts were recorded for this clonotype. The J gene is TRBJ2-1, the V gene TRBV12-5; 14 bases are a match to TRBD2. Germline CDR1 and CDR2: LGHNT and FRNRAP. J lost 3 bases, V lost 1 base, and 5 bases had no gene match. The CDR3 spans 18 residues. The CDR3 DNA reads TGTGCTAGTGGTTTGGGACTAGCGGGAGGGCAAAACTACAATGAGCAGTTCTTC. Translated, it gives CASGLGLAGGQNYNEQFF.

This clonotype appeared a few times. This chain joins TRBV10-2 and TRBJ2-1; tentative D call: TRBD2 (6 bases). Trimming removed 4 bases from V and 3 bases from J, with 16 bases in between. CDR3 length: 16 amino acids. In germline, CDR1 is WSHSY, CDR2 SAAADI. The CDR3 loop reads CASSGKRALLYNEQFF. CDR3 sequence (DNA): TGCGCCAGCAGTGGTAAGCGGGCCTTGCTCTACAATGAGCAGTTCTTC.

This clonotype was counted many times. The chain combines TRBV29-1 with TRBJ1-2; a possible D gene is TRBD1 (5 bases). V was cut by 6 bases and J by 5 bases, with 10 bases left in between. The CDR3 consists of 11 residues. The germline gives CDR1 SQVTM, CDR2 ANQGSEA. CDR3 sequence: CSVRDFYGYTF. In DNA form, the CDR3 reads TGCAGCGTGAGGGACTTTTATGGCTACACCTTC. The entire variable domain, with the rest obtained from reference TRBV29-1 and TRBJ1-2, is as follows: SAVISQKPSRDICQRGTSLTIQCQVDSQVTMMFWYRQQPGQSLTLIATANQGSEATYESGFVIDKFPISRPNLTFSTLTVSNMSPEDSSIYLCSVRDFYGYTFGSGTRLTVV.

In its sample, this clonotype was seen a few times. The chain uses TRBV2 and TRBJ1-1, with a tentative D call TRBD1 (5 bases). The CDR3 spans 13 residues. The germline gives CDR1 SNHLY, CDR2 FYNNEI. V lost 4 bases to trimming and J lost 10 bases, with 16 bases between them. The CDR3 DNA reads TGTGCCAGCAGTGGCAGCACAGGTCGTCGAGCTTTCTTT. Translating it yields CASSGSTGRRAFF. The variable domain in full, completed from reference TRBV2 and TRBJ1-1, reads EPEVTQTPSHQVTQMGQEVILRCVPISNHLYFYWYRQILGQKVEFLVSFYNNEISEKSEIFDDQFSVERPDGSNFTLKIRSTKLEDSAMYFCASSGSTGRRAFFGQGTRLTVV.

This clonotype was counted many times. This chain uses TRBV11-2 with TRBJ2-3, with 7 bases fitting TRBD2. This CDR3 has 14 amino acids. With V trimmed by 5 bases and J by 5 bases, 7 bases remained unmatched. Germline values: CDR1 SGHAT, CDR2 FQNNGV. The CDR3 reads CASSERTSVDTQYF. The DNA for the CDR3 is TGTGCCAGCAGCGAAAGAACTAGCGTAGATACGCAGTATTTT.

This clonotype was recorded at least ten times. This chain joins TRBV12-3 or TRBV12-4 and TRBJ2-1; a weak D match, TRBD2 (5 bases). This CDR3 region has 17 residues. Trimming stripped 3 bases from V and 6 bases from J, with 21 bases between. The chain's CDR3 is CASSFGVETISPNEQFF. Here the CDR3 DNA reads TGTGCCAGCAGTTTCGGGGTTGAGACTATAAGTCCCAATGAGCAGTTCTTC.

This clonotype was counted a few times. V gene TRBV20-1 combines with J gene TRBJ1-5, with D uncertain. CDR1 is DFQATT and CDR2 is SNEGSKA in the germline V gene (reference sequence). Trimming took off 4 bases at V and 8 bases at J, with 12 bases between the two ends. The CDR3 consists of 12 residues. CDR3 protein: CSAMITGKPQHF. The CDR3 bases are TGCAGTGCTATGATAACTGGCAAGCCCCAGCATTTT.

The chain has TRBV9 and TRBJ1-4; 7 positions agree with TRBD1. Germline assignment: CDR1 SGDLS and CDR2 YYNGEE. The trim removed 3 bases at V and 0 bases at J, leaving 2 bases unmatched. The CDR3 runs to 15 residues. CDR3 sequence (DNA): TGTGCCAGCAGCGAGGGGACAGCAACTAATGAAAAACTGTTTTTT. Translation gives CASSEGTATNEKLFF. The complete variable domain, with remaining parts taken from reference TRBV9 and TRBJ1-4, reads DSGVTQTPKHLITATGQRVTLRCSPRSGDLSVYWYQQSLDQGLQFLIQYYNGEERAKGNILERFSAQQFPDLHSELNLSSLELGDSALYFCASSEGTATNEKLFFGSGTQLSVL.

This clonotype was seen more than once but under ten times. The chain carries TRBV12-2 and TRBJ2-7. TRBV12-2 is marked as a pseudogene. The CDR3 runs to 9 residues. CDR3 DNA: TGTGCAAGTCGCCTCGAGCAGTACGTC. It translates to CASRLEQYV.

This clonotype occurred many times. J is TRBJ2-7 and V is TRBV29-1, with 7 nucleotides matching TRBD1. Trimming took 4 bases from V and 1 from J; bases not matched to a gene: 4. The CDR3 is 13 amino acids. Per germline, CDR1 SQVTM and CDR2 ANQGSEA. CDR3 amino acids: CSVVDRFSYEQYF. CDR3 in DNA: TGCAGCGTTGTGGACAGGTTTTCCTACGAGCAGTACTTC.

This clonotype was recorded at least ten times. Here the CDR3 reads CASSPTLGQGRSEQYF. The CDR3 nucleotides read TGTGCCAGCTCACCGACCCTGGGGCAGGGCCGTTCCGAGCAGTACTTC. The chain combines TRBV18 with TRBJ2-7; maybe TRBD1 (5 bases). Trimming removed 3 bases at V and 6 bases at J, with 21 bases between. CDR3 length: 16 residues. The V gene's germline CDR1 is KGHSH and CDR2 LQKENI.

V gene TRBV5-5 combines with J gene TRBJ2-7; unclear D gene. The V end was cut by 2 bases, the J end by 5 bases, with 8 bases between. Germline CDR1 reads SGHKS; CDR2 reads YYEKEE (reference sequence). This CDR3 region has 12 residues. The CDR3 DNA follows: TGTGCCAGCAGCTTTCAGAGAGACGAGCAGTACTTC. It translates to CASSFQRDEQYF.

There are a few counts of this clonotype. The gene calls are TRBV20-1 and TRBJ2-2; unclear D gene. V gave up 1 base and J gave up 4 bases, with 13 bases separating them. The CDR3 is 15 amino acids. Germline-derived CDR1 and CDR2 are DFQATT and SNEGSKA (reference sequence). The CDR3 here is CSARVGGQLTGELFF. The CDR3 bases are TGCAGTGCTAGAGTTGGTGGGCAGCTCACCGGGGAGCTGTTTTTT.

This clonotype was recorded many times. The genes are TRBV30 and TRBJ1-1, with TRBD1 matching 7 bases. The CDR3 spans 14 residues. CDR1 is GTSNPN and CDR2 is SVGIG in the germline V gene (reference sequence). The J segment lost 3 bases and the V segment lost 3 bases, leaving 7 bases of the junction unmatched. CDR3 region: CAWRRGQLDTEAFF. CDR3 DNA sequence: TGTGCCTGGAGACGGGGACAGTTAGACACTGAAGCTTTCTTT. Looking up the rest from reference TRBV30 and TRBJ1-1 gives the full variable domain: SQTIHQWPATLVQPVGSPLSLECTVEGTSNPNLYWYRQAAGRGLQLLFYSVGIGQISSEVPQNLSASRPQDRQFILSSKKLLLSDSGFYLCAWRRGQLDTEAFFGQGTRLTVV.

V gene TRBV28 combines with J gene TRBJ2-5; D is perhaps TRBD1 or TRBD2 (5 bases each). V was shortened by 8 bases and J by 4 bases, with 17 bases between the two germline ends. The CDR3 is made up of 14 amino acids. Per germline, CDR1 MDHEN and CDR2 SYDVKM. The CDR3, as DNA: TGTGCCAGCGCCTCCGGGACCGCTGGAGAGACCCAGTACTTC. Translating gives CASASGTAGETQYF.

The V and J genes are TRBV9 and TRBJ1-6, with unresolved D. The V end lost 0 bases, the J end lost 2 bases, and 12 bases lay between the germline ends. The CDR3 runs 17 residues. CDR1 and CDR2 (germline): SGDLS, YYNGEE. The CDR3 nucleotides read TGTGCCAGCAGCGTAGATGCCGTGGAAACCTATAATTCACCCCTCCACTTT. Translating it yields CASSVDAVETYNSPLHF.

This clonotype appeared a few times. The rearrangement uses TRBV2 and TRBJ1-1; D is undetermined. Germline CDR1 reads SNHLY; CDR2 reads FYNNEI. This CDR3 is 12 amino acids long. Trimming left V 4 bases short and J 9 bases short, with 12 bases between. The CDR3, as DNA: TGTGCCAGCAGTGCGGGCTTACAAAAAGCTTTCTTT. Protein product: CASSAGLQKAFF.

The chain recombines TRBV20-1 with TRBJ1-2; 7 positions match TRBD1. This CDR3 has 15 amino acids. CDR1 and CDR2 (germline): DFQATT, SNEGSKA (reference sequence). With 0 bases clipped from V and 8 bases from J, the junction kept 12 bases outside the gene matches. The CDR3 protein is CSARDMSRGSYGYTF. For the CDR3, the DNA is TGCAGTGCTAGAGATATGTCCAGGGGGTCGTACGGCTACACCTTC.

This clonotype was recorded at least ten times. V usage is TRBV18 and J usage is TRBJ2-7; D unresolved. The V and J ends lost 0 bases and 2 bases respectively, with 11 bases between them. This CDR3 spans 15 amino acids. Germline assignment: CDR1 KGHSH and CDR2 LQKENI. CDR3 nucleotide sequence: TGTGCCAGCTCACCACCGTATAGGCAGCCCTACGAGCAGTACTTC. This translates into CASSPPYRQPYEQYF.

In its sample, this clonotype was seen a few times. The chain links TRBV20-1 to TRBJ1-5, with TRBD1 matching 8 bases. V was pared by 6 bases and J by 0 bases, with 7 bases of the junction left unmatched. Germline V gene sequence: CDR1 DFQATT, CDR2 SNEGSKA (reference sequence). The CDR3 runs 15 residues. CDR3 residues: CSAPQTGASNQPQHF. CDR3 in DNA: TGCAGTGCACCTCAGACAGGGGCTAGCAATCAGCCCCAGCATTTT.

At least ten counts were recorded for this clonotype. This chain joins TRBV5-5 and TRBJ2-1; TRBD2 agrees at 10 bases. Germline assignment: CDR1 SGHKS and CDR2 YYEKEE (reference sequence). With V trimmed by 4 bases and J by 12 bases, 13 bases remained unmatched. The CDR3 has 15 amino acids. As DNA, the CDR3 is TGTGCCAGCAGCACAAATCCCGGGACTAGCGTAGCGCAGTTCTTC. Its translation is CASSTNPGTSVAQFF.

This clonotype was seen at least ten times. The chain uses TRBV11-3 and TRBJ1-6; perhaps TRBD1 as D (5 bases). This CDR3 comprises 14 residues. Germline values: CDR1 SGHNT, CDR2 YENEEA. V lost 4 bases to trimming and J lost 9 bases, with 13 bases between them. As DNA, the CDR3 is TGTGCCAGCAGCTCCGGGACGTTTGGTTCACCCCTCCACTTT. Translated, it gives CASSSGTFGSPLHF.

Concerning this clonotype itself: This may be a read error, as it is one base from a much larger clone. V usage is TRBV20-1 and J usage is TRBJ2-5; D is perhaps TRBD2 (7 bases). This CDR3 is 14 amino acids long. Germline V gene sequence: CDR1 DFQATT, CDR2 SNEGSKA (reference sequence). Trimming pared 7 bases from V and 0 bases from J, leaving 15 bases between. The CDR3: CSVGGGHHQETQYF. In DNA form, the CDR3 reads TGCAGTGTCGGCGGGGGACACCACCAAGAGACCCAGTACTTC.